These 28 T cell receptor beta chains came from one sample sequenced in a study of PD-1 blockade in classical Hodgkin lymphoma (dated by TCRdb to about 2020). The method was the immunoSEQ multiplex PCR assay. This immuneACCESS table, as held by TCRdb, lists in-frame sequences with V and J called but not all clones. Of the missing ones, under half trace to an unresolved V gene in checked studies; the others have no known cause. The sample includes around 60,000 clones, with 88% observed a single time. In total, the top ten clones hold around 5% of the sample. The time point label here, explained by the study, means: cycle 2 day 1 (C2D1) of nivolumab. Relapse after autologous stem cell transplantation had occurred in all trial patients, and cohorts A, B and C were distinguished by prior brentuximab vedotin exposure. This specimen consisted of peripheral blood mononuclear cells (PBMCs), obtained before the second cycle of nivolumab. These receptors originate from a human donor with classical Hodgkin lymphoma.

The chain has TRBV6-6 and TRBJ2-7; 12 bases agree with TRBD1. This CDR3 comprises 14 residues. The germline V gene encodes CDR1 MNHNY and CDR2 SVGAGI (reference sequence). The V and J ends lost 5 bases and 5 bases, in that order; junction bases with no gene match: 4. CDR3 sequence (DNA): TGTGCCAGCAGTCCGGGACAGGGGGCCAACGAGCAGTACTTC. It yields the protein CASSPGQGANEQYF.

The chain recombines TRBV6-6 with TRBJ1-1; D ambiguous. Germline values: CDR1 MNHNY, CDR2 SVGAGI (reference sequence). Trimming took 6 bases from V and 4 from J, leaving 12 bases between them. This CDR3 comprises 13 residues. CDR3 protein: CASSSPGITEAFF. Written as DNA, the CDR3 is TGTGCCAGCAGCTCCCCGGGGATCACTGAAGCTTTCTTT.

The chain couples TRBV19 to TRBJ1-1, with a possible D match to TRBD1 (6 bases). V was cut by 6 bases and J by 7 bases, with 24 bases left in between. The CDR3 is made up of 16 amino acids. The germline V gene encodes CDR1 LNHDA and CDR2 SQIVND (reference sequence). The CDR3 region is CASRIRNQQGRGEAFF. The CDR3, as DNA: TGTGCCAGTAGGATTCGAAATCAACAGGGCCGAGGTGAAGCTTTCTTT.

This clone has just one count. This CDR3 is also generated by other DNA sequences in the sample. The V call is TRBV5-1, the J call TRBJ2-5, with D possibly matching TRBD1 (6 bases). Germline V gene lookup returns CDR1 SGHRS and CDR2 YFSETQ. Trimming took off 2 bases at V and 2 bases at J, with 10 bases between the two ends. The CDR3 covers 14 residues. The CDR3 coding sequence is TGCGCCAGCAGCTTTGGCAGGGGTCAAGAGACCCAGTACTTC. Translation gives CASSFGRGQETQYF.

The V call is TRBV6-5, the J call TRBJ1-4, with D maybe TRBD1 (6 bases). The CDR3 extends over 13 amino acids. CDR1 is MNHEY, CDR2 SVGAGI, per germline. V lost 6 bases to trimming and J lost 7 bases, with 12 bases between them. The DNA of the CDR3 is TGTGCCAGCAGGGGCGGGACACTTGAAAAACTGTTTTTT. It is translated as CASRGGTLEKLFF.

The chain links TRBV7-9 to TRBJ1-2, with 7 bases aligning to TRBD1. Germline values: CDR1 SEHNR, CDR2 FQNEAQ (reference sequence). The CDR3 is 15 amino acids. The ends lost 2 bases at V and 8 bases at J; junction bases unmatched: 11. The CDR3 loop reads CASSLTGQPRGGYTF. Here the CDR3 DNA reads TGTGCCAGCAGCTTAACGGGACAGCCACGGGGGGGCTACACCTTC.

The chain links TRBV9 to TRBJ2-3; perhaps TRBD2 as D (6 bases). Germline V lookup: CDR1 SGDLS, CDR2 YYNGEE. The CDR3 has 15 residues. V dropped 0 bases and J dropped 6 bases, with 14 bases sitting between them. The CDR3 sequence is CASSVAGGWGDTQYF. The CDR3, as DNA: TGTGCCAGCAGCGTAGCTGGAGGGTGGGGGGATACGCAGTATTTT.

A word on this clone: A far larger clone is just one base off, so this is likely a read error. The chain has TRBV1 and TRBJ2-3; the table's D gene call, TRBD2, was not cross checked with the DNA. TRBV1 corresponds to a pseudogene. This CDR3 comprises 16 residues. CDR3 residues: CTSSQDGGYSTDTQYF. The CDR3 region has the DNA TGCACCAGCAGCCAAGATGGGGGGTATAGCACAGATACGCAGTATTTT.

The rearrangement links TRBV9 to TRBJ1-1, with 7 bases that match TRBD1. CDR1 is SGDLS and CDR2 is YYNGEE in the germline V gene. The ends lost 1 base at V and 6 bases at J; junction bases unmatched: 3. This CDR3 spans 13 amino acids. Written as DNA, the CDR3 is TGTGCCAGCAGCGTACTGGGACAGCCTGAAGCTTTCTTT. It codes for CASSVLGQPEAFF. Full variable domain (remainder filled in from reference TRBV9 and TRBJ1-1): DSGVTQTPKHLITATGQRVTLRCSPRSGDLSVYWYQQSLDQGLQFLIQYYNGEERAKGNILERFSAQQFPDLHSELNLSSLELGDSALYFCASSVLGQPEAFFGQGTRLTVV.

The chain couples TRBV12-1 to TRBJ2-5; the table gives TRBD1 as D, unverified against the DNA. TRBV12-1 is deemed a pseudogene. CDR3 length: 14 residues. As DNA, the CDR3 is TGTGCCAGCAGCTTTCACGGACAGGGAGAGACCCAGTACTTC. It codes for CASSFHGQGETQYF.

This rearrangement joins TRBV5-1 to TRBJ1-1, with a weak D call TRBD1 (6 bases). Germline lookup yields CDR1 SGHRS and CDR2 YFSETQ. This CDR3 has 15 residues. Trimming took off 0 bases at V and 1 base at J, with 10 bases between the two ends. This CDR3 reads CASSLEGHANTEAFF. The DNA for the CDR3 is TGCGCCAGCAGCTTGGAGGGACACGCGAACACTGAAGCTTTCTTT.

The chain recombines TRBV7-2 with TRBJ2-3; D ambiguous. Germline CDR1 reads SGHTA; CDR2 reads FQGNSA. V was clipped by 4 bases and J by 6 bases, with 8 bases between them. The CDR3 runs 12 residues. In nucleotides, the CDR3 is TGTGCCAGCAGCTCGAGTTGGGATACGCAGTATTTT. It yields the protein CASSSSWDTQYF.

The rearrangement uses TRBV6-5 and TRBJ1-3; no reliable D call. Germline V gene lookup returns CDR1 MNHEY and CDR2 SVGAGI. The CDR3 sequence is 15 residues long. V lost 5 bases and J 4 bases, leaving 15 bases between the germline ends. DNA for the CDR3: TGTGCCAGCAGTGCCTCTCCCGCGGGGGGAAACACCATATATTTT. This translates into CASSASPAGGNTIYF.

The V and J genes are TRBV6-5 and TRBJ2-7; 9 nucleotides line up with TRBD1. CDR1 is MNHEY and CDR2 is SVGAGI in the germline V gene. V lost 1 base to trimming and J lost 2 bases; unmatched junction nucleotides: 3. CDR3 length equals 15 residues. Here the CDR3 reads CASSYLGTGTYEQYF. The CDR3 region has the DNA TGTGCCAGCAGTTACTTGGGGACAGGGACCTACGAGCAGTACTTC.

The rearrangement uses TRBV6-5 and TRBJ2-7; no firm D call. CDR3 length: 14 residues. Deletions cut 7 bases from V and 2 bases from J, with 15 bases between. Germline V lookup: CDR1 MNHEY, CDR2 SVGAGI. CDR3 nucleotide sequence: TGTGCCAGCACCCCGGCCAAGGAGCCCTACGAGCAGTACTTC. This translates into CASTPAKEPYEQYF.

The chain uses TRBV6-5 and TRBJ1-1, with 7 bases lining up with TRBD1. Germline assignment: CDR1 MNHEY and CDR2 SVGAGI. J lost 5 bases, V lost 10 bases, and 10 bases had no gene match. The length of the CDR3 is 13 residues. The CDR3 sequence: CATHRGVGTEAFF. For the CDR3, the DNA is TGTGCCACACACAGGGGTGTGGGGACTGAAGCTTTCTTT.

The DNA for the CDR3 is TGTGCCACCAGCAGAGAGCAGGGGGCAACCTACGAGCAGTACTTC. It codes for CATSREQGATYEQYF. The V and J genes are TRBV15 and TRBJ2-7; 8 nucleotides line up with TRBD1. With V trimmed by 0 bases and J by 2 bases, 3 bases remained unmatched. CDR1 and CDR2 from the germline V gene are LNHNV and YYDKDF (reference sequence). This CDR3 comprises 15 residues. The full variable domain, rest sourced from reference TRBV15 and TRBJ2-7, is DAMVIQNPRYQVTQFGKPVTLSCSQTLNHNVMYWYQQKSSQAPKLLFHYYDKDFNNEADTPDNFQSRRPNTSFCFLDIRSPGLGDTAMYLCATSREQGATYEQYFGPGTRLTVT.

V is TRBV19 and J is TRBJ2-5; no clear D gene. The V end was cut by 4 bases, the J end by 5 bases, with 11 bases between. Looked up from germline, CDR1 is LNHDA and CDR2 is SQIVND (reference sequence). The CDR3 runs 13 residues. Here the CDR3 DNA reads TGTGCCAGTAGTAAGACTCTGGGGGAGACCCAGTACTTC. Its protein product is CASSKTLGETQYF.

Here the CDR3 DNA reads TGTGCCAGCAGTGACTCGCCGGCCTCCTACAATGAGCAGTTCTTC. This sequence encodes CASSDSPASYNEQFF. The chain couples TRBV6-4 to TRBJ2-1; no definite D call. Trimming removed 0 bases from V and 0 bases from J, with 6 bases in between. This CDR3 comprises 15 residues. Germline V gene data show CDR1 as MRHNA and CDR2 as SNTAGT.

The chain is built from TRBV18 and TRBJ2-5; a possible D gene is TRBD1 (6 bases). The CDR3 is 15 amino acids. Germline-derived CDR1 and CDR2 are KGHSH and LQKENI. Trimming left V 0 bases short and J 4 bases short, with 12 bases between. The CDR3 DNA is TGTGCCAGCTCACCACCGAGGACAGTTTTAGAGACCCAGTACTTC. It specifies CASSPPRTVLETQYF.

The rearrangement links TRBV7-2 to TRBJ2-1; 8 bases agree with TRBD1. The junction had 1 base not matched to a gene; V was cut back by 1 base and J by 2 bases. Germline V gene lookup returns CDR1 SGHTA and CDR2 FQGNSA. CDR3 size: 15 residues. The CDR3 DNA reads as TGTGCCAGCAGCTTAGGACAGGGGACCTACAATGAGCAGTTCTTC. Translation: CASSLGQGTYNEQFF. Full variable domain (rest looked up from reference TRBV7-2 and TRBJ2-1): GAGVSQSPSNKVTEKGKDVELRCDPISGHTALYWYRQSLGQGLEFLIYFQGNSAPDKSGLPSDRFSAERTGGSVSTLTIQRTQQEDSAVYLCASSLGQGTYNEQFFGPGTRLTVL.

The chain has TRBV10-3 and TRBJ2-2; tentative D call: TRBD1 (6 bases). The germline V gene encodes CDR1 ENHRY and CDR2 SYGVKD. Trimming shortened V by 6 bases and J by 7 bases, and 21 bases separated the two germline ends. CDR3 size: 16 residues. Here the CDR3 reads CAISKTGSNLGGELFF. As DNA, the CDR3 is TGTGCCATCAGCAAAACAGGGTCCAACCTGGGCGGGGAGCTGTTTTTT.

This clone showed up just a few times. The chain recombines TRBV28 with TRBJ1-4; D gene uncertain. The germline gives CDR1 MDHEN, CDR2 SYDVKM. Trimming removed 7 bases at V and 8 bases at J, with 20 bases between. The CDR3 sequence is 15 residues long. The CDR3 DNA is TGTGCCAGCAAGGTGGCCGGGCTAGTAGGGGAAAAACTGTTTTTT. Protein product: CASKVAGLVGEKLFF.

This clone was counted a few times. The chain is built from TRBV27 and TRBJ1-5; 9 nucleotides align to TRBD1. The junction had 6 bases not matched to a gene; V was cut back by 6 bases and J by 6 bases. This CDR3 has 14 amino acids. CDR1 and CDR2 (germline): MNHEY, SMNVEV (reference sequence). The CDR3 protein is CASRLQGAGQPQHF. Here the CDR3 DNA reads TGTGCCAGCAGACTACAGGGGGCGGGTCAGCCCCAGCATTTT.

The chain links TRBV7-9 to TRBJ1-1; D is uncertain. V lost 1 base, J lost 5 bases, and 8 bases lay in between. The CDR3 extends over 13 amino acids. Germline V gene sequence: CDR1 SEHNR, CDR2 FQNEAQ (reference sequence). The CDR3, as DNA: TGTGCCAGCAGCTTAGTTACGGGTACTGAAGCTTTCTTT. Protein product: CASSLVTGTEAFF.

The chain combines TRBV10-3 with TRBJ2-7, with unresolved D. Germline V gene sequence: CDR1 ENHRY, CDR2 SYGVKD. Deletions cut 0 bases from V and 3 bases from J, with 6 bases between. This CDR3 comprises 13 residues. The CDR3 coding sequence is TGTGCCATCAGTGAGTCCAGACTCTACGAGCAGTACTTC. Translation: CAISESRLYEQYF.

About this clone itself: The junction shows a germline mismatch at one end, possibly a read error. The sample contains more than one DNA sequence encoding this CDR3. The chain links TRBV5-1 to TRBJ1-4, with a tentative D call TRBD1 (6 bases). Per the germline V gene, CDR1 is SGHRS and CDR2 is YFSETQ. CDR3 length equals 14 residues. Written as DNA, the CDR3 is TGCGCCAGCAGTTTGGGGGCCGGCGGTGAAAAACTGTTTTTT. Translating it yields CASSLGAGGEKLFF.

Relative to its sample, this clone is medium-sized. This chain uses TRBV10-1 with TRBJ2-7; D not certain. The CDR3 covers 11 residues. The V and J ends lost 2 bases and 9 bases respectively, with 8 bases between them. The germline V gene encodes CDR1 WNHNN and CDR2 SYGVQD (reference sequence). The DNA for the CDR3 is TGCGCCAGCAGTGAGGCTTATGGGCAGTACTTC. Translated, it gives CASSEAYGQYF.